This T cell receptor (beta chain) came from a study of cytomegalovirus exposure and HLA in healthy donors (dated by TCRdb to 2017 to 2019). Broadly, across the study: In an earlier analysis of several hundred of the donors, about 270 Gb of sequence data and 90 million to 130 million unique TCR beta sequences from approximately 180 million T cells were reported. The number of donors typed differed by locus, with roughly 620-640 for A, B, C, DRB1 and DQB1, around 560 for DQA1, approximately 580 for DPA1, and some 450 for DPB1. All discovery cohort repertoires had been generated using a single sequencing platform. An earlier analysis of 500 to 750 of the donors applied high-throughput TCR beta sequencing to assess whether each TCR beta V gene segment acted as functional or pseudogenic. Around 330 gigabases of sequencing data and around 80 million unique TCR sequences made up an early release that covered under 750 HLA-typed donors. The genetic ancestry cluster associated with self-reported Caucasian donors included 81% of the 300 to 400 genotyped donors. Donor age, sex, ethnicity and CMV serostatus were collected together with the repertoire data. In addition to the first cohort of 650 to 750 subjects, a separate validation cohort of 130 or so different subjects was used. Using immunosequencing, the study profiled T cell repertoires from about 620 subjects and related those repertoires to cytomegalovirus serostatus. The aim of the study was to test whether cataloging public T cell receptors could identify signatures of past pathogen exposure. Among some 410 genotyped donors of the cohort, an average of approximately 240,000 unique TCR beta nucleotide sequences was sequenced per donor, of which roughly 17% were non-productive. HLA typing included class I and class II loci at four-digit resolution. To predict cytomegalovirus infection status, the study brought together high-throughput TCR immunosequencing, statistical association of individual TCRs with disease status, and machine learning. Rather than using new phenotypic data, the later analysis identified candidate immune exposures from TCR beta sequences and from how often those sequences occurred across donors. A handful of DR-DQ haplotypes were treated as single units for association and clustering because of strong linkage in the cohort. A later analysis re-examined previously published TCR beta repertoires from around 670 donors and added high-resolution HLA genotyping to investigate patterns of TCR occurrence. Genome-wide SNP genotypes for about 60% of the roughly 700 donors were used in a later genetic analysis, which treated that subset as a discovery cohort.

A note on this clone: Its binding antigen is unknown. No much larger clonotype is one base removed from it; base qualities were not supplied.

The CDR3 starts with the cysteine, ends with the phenylalanine, and has 15 residues. Only CDR3 DNA remains: 45 bases, in frame from the first base. The CDR1 and CDR2 encoded by the germline V gene (reference sequence) are SGHNT and YYREEE. Trimmed from V: 1 base; trimmed from J: 7 bases; junction bases lacking a gene match: 8. The paper's findings and limits, for the study overall: A total of 150 or so TCR beta chains were listed by the study as associated with cytomegalovirus. Most CMV-associated TCR beta chains appeared to be HLA-restricted in a later analysis, and the HLA associations seemed to be driven largely by CMV exposure. V-gene and J-gene trimming of TCR beta chains was associated with a missense DCLRE1C variant in a later genetic analysis, and the association was replicated in an independent cohort. The cohort was sequenced for TCR beta chains only, and without alpha or paired-chain data the features that could be detected were limited. In a later analysis, the rate of TCR association differed among HLA loci, with DRB1 alleles having the most associated TCRs and HLA-C alleles having the fewest. Assigning TCR associations to individual alleles was difficult when HLA alleles, especially DR and DQ, strongly co-occurred. In a later analysis, HLA-associated TCR beta chains showed more clonal expansion and lower generation probabilities than non-associated chains that were equally common. Across donors, most TCR sequences were observed very rarely, whereas some public TCRs were present in many individuals. A later genetic analysis reported fewer N-insertions in productive TCRs among donors in an Asian-associated ancestry cluster than the roughly 700-donor mean. Because some donors lacked HLA typing at each locus, the association tests relied only on the typed subset. A cluster of highly shared sequence variants was judged likely to be a technical artifact of the sequencing pipeline. The presence/absence analyses assumed that sequencing depth was roughly uniform across donors, and that assumption may not be true. Immune exposure information for the cohort was limited to CMV serostatus. A later analysis reported that several top co-occurrence clusters appeared linked to parvovirus B19, influenza, CMV and Epstein-Barr virus. Because the 87-base-pair reads could not distinguish some IMGT-functional V segments, including TRBV6-2 and TRBV6-3, those segments were excluded. Fewer than 20 rarely observed V segments, including chromosome 9 orphons, were excluded from the earlier analysis of several hundred of the donors because counts were too low. The authors suggested that the approach could potentially be generalized to other disease states and immunological phenotypes. At a false discovery rate of 0.05, a later analysis linked some 18,000 TCR beta sequences to specific HLA alleles. In an earlier analysis of some 500 of the donors, most TCR beta V segments appeared in productive rearrangements about 90% or about 30% of the time, broadly matching IMGT annotations. In vitro tests confirmed that a few of the cytomegalovirus-associated TCR beta chains recognize cytomegalovirus antigens. Cytomegalovirus status was reported to be diagnosed by the classifier with high specificity and sensitivity in both the original and validation cohorts. A further reported finding was that TCR beta sequences accurately predicted the HLA-A and HLA-B alleles for most subjects in the first cohort. Correlated functional status among segregating V segments might reflect linkage disequilibrium, but an unknown experimental factor could not be ruled out.

The cohort consisted of 600 to 700 healthy bone marrow donors. Cohort members were all nominally healthy when sampled, although unrecorded immune exposures were likely present. The donor tested CMV seropositive and was one of the 289 seropositive cohort members. Each donor provided a peripheral blood sample, and peripheral blood mononuclear cells were used for TCR beta sequencing. Genomic DNA extraction from the blood cell samples was performed with the Qiagen DNeasy Blood Extraction Kit. Library preparation employed the immunoSEQ multiplex PCR assay. A mixture of 60 forward primers for TCR Vbeta segments and 13 reverse primers for TCR Jbeta segments was used in the multiplex PCR. The CDR3 region of rearranged TCR beta genes was amplified from genomic DNA with a multiplex PCR assay. Amplified TCR beta libraries were sequenced as 87-base-pair reads on the Illumina HiSeq System. On the study's bioinformatics: In a later analysis, some 80 million unique TCR beta chains were counted across the roughly 610 repertoires, and around 11 million of these chains were shared by at least two donors. A nearest-neighbor algorithm error-corrected the raw reads and collapsed the reads into unique sequences, merging closely related sequences to remove PCR and sequencing errors. To assign V, D and J gene segments, CDR3 sequences were aligned to IMGT reference sequences. Each retained sequence needed at least a six-nucleotide match to both a V gene segment and a J gene segment. A rearrangement counted as productive if the CDR3 had no stop codons and remained in frame with V and J, and every other rearrangement counted as non-productive. Following IMGT convention, CDR3 was defined as the stretch from the second conserved V-encoded cysteine up to the conserved J-encoded phenylalanine. In an earlier analysis of around 540 of the donors, sequences lacking an unambiguous match to a single V gene segment were excluded. In an earlier analysis of a few hundred of the donors, V segments were called functional above 56.7% productive rearrangements and were called segregating when the between-donor standard deviation exceeded 5%. To diagnose cytomegalovirus status from the catalog of TCR beta chain sequences, a statistical classification framework was built. V and J gene assignment, in a later analysis, came from comparing TCR nucleotide sequences with IMGT/GENE-DB human TR gene sequences. The TCRdist pipeline was used in a later analysis to assign CDR3 sequences and most-parsimonious VDJ recombination scenarios. In a later analysis, each TCR beta chain was defined by its CDR3 amino acid sequence together with its V-gene family, and reads without a unique V-gene family were excluded. As a way to deal with suspected cross-contamination and a sequencing artifact, a later analysis dropped roughly 620 nucleotide sequences that were highly shared and had low generation probability. A later analysis calculated a clonal expansion index for each public chain from normalized within-repertoire ranks of inferred template counts. In a later analysis, generation probabilities were computed with a VDJ recombination model fitted to out-of-frame rearrangements, and the resulting probabilities were checked against IGoR. In a later analysis, TCR-TCR, TCR-HLA and TCR-CMV co-occurrence was scored with hypergeometric tests, and a repertoire-size bias correction was applied to TCR pairs. To estimate false discovery rates, a later analysis permuted the HLA or CMV assignments 20 times. In a later analysis, co-occurring TCRs were grouped using DBSCAN, and TCRdist sequence similarity was added for clustering within HLA-allele-positive subsets. Repertoires with fewer than 30,000 or more than 120,000 public chains, plus five repertoires with anomalous nucleotide sharing, were excluded from co-occurrence clustering. This is the immuneACCESS table as TCRdb keeps it, with only in-frame sequences that have V and J called. A part of the clones is gone; compared with another copy, unresolved V genes explain less than half, and the rest is unexplained. V, J and clone size derive from that table, while D and trimming were established from the DNA sequence. The sample profile shows 150,000 to 200,000 clones; almost 85% of them were found once. In total, the top ten clones hold roughly 5% of the sample.

The chain is assembled from TRBV5-4 and TRBJ2-1; 7 nucleotides in the junction match TRBD2. This TCR was recovered from a girl aged 5-17 years in good health and CMV-seropositive. Sequenced material: PBMCs. Here is the DNA: TGTGCCAGCAGCTTGTCAGGGAGGGATGTTAATGAGCAGTTCTTC. It encodes CASSLSGRDVNEQFF.